This is a list of T cell receptor beta chains from one sample in a study of blood T cell repertoires in COVID-19. Using immunoSEQ multiplex PCR, the repertoire was profiled, and TCRdb retains in-frame clones only, with some absent. The data contain tens of thousands of clones, about 80% of them singletons. The sequenced material came from peripheral blood. The receptors were sampled from a woman in her 70s with acute or convalescent COVID-19. CDR3s include the opening cysteine and the closing phenylalanine or tryptophan. Fields, in order: D gene, J gene, clone size, V gene, CDR3 protein, CDR3 DNA. A D gene is named only where the DNA matches it firmly. Clone size is stated in some rows and not others, as once, few, many or a class when expanded.

TRBD1 TRBJ1-2 once TRBV5-4 CASSLRQGGGYTF TGTGCCAGCAGCTTAAGACAGGGGGGTGGCTACACCTTC
. TRBJ1-3 . TRBV28 CASSPQTSGNTIYF TGTGCCAGCAGTCCACAGACCTCTGGAAACACCATATATTTT
. TRBJ1-1 . TRBV19 CASSLVGGRTEAFF TGTGCCAGTAGTTTGGTCGGGGGGAGAACTGAAGCTTTCTTT
. TRBJ1-6 . TRBV7-3 CASSLIGGSSYNSPLHF TGTGCCAGCAGCTTAATTGGGGGCTCCTCCTATAATTCACCCCTCCACTTT
. TRBJ2-7 . TRBV6-6 CANSRGPNYEQYF TGTGCCAACTCTAGAGGGCCAAACTACGAGCAGTACTTC
TRBD2 TRBJ2-2 few TRBV28 CASSLWGGRTTGELFF TGTGCCAGCAGTTTATGGGGCGGGAGGACCACCGGGGAGCTGTTTTTT
TRBD1 TRBJ1-2 . TRBV29-1 CSVGTGGTYGYTF TGCAGCGTCGGGACAGGGGGGACCTATGGCTACACCTTC
. TRBJ1-1 . TRBV2 CASSVVGGTEAFF TGTGCCAGCAGTGTGGTAGGGGGCACTGAAGCTTTCTTT
TRBD1 TRBJ1-1 . TRBV7-8 CASSDRQGGLLWDTEAFF TGTGCCAGCAGCGATAGACAGGGGGGATTATTATGGGACACTGAAGCTTTCTTT
TRBD2 TRBJ2-1 few TRBV6-5 CASSPVSLAGGEQFF TGTGCCAGCAGTCCCGTCTCTTTAGCGGGAGGTGAGCAGTTCTTC
TRBD1 TRBJ1-1 . TRBV5-1 CASSFTGGDTEAFF TGCGCCAGCAGCTTCACAGGGGGGGACACTGAAGCTTTCTTT
TRBD2 TRBJ2-3 . TRBV2 CASSEGLAGFGTDTQYF TGTGCCAGCAGTGAAGGGCTAGCGGGATTCGGCACAGATACGCAGTATTTT
. TRBJ1-1 . TRBV9 CASSVAWGGTEAFF TGTGCCAGCAGCGTAGCTTGGGGGGGGACTGAAGCTTTCTTT
. TRBJ1-1 . TRBV3-1/TRBV3-2 CASSQDPRGEAFF TGTGCCAGCAGCCAAGACCCAAGGGGTGAAGCTTTCTTT
TRBD1 TRBJ2-5 . TRBV7-6 CASSSGQGTGETQYF TGTGCCAGCAGCTCCGGACAGGGGACTGGGGAGACCCAGTACTTC
TRBD2 TRBJ2-1 few TRBV19 CASKLLGGDNEQFF TGTGCCAGTAAATTGCTCGGGGGGGACAATGAGCAGTTCTTC
TRBD2 TRBJ2-3 . TRBV11-2 CASSLGVAGVGTDTQYF TGTGCCAGCAGCTTAGGGGTAGCGGGAGTGGGCACAGATACGCAGTATTTT
TRBD2 TRBJ2-5 few TRBV10-3 CAISEGSGIKTQYF TGTGCCATCAGTGAGGGTAGCGGGATAAAGACCCAGTACTTC
TRBD1 TRBJ2-2 . TRBV27 CASVGAGGLELFF TGTGCCAGCGTGGGGGCAGGGGGTCTGGAGCTGTTTTTT
. TRBJ1-2 . TRBV3-1/TRBV3-2 CASSHLSEGGYTF TGTGCCAGCAGCCACCTCAGCGAAGGAGGCTACACCTTC
. TRBJ1-1 . TRBV4-1 CASSPGRVNTEAFF TGCGCCAGCAGCCCCGGGAGAGTGAACACTGAAGCTTTCTTT
. TRBJ2-3 . TRBV29-1 CSVGQGHHSTDTQYF TGCAGCGTTGGTCAGGGACATCATAGCACAGATACGCAGTATTTT
TRBD1 TRBJ1-3 . TRBV5-5 CASSLTVRDRPRNTIYF TGTGCCAGCAGCTTAACGGTTCGGGACAGGCCCCGTAACACCATATATTTT
TRBD2 TRBJ2-1 . TRBV4-3 CASSQKAGLNNEQFF TGCGCCAGCAGCCAGAAAGCGGGACTCAACAATGAGCAGTTCTTC
TRBD1 TRBJ2-3 once TRBV5-5 CASSFSDRSGGTQYF TGTGCCAGCAGCTTCTCGGACAGGTCAGGAGGTACGCAGTATTTT
TRBD2 TRBJ2-7 . TRBV27 CASSLGGGLKALYEQYF TGTGCCAGCAGTTTAGGGGGGGGTCTTAAGGCCCTCTACGAGCAGTACTTC
TRBD2 TRBJ2-7 . TRBV28 CASSSGSGGIIYEQYF TGTGCCAGCAGTAGTGGATCCGGGGGGATCATCTACGAGCAGTACTTC
TRBD1 TRBJ2-1 . TRBV28 CASSHPRTGTGNEQFF TGTGCCAGCAGTCACCCACGGACAGGGACAGGCAATGAGCAGTTCTTC
. TRBJ2-2 once TRBV11-2 CASRPNRDGGELFF TGTGCCAGCAGGCCAAACAGAGACGGCGGGGAGCTGTTTTTT